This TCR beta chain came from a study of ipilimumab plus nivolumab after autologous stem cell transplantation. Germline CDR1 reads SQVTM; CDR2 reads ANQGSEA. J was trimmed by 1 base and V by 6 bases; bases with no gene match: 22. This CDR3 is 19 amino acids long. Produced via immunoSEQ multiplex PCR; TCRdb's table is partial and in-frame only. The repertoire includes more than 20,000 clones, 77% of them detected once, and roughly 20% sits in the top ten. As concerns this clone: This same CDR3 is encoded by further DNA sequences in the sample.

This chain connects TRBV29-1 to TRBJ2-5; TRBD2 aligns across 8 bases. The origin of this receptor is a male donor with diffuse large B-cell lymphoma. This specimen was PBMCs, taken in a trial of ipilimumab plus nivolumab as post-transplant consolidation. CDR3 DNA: TGCAGCGTGGCCGGGGGGGGCACTCGCGGGGGGACCAGCCAAGAGACCCAGTACTTC. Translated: CSVAGGGTRGGTSQETQYF.